Listed below are T cell receptor beta chains from one sample, sequenced in a study of T cells in localized non-small cell lung cancer. Clones were sequenced by immunoSEQ multiplex PCR, and TCRdb holds only the in-frame ones, with some missing. The sample holds about 470 clones, 25% seen once. The source material was normal lung tissue next to the tumor, sampled before any cancer treatment. The receptors shown here come from an older female donor with stage II squamous cell lung carcinoma. CDR3s include the opening cysteine and the closing phenylalanine or tryptophan. D genes are given only for firm matches.

>TRBV10-3|-|TRBJ2-3
CATQDSTSTDTQYF
>TRBV19|-|TRBJ1-1
CASKTGRDLAFF
>TRBV28|-|TRBJ2-1
CASNPRTITNEQFF
>TRBV11-3|-|TRBJ2-3
CASSRVVVGSTADTQYF
>TRBV9|-|TRBJ1-1
CASSVTGNTEAFF
>TRBV5-1|-|TRBJ1-1
CASRRTTDPTEAFF
>TRBV14|-|TRBJ1-2
CASSQDLESGYTF
>TRBV10-2|-|TRBJ2-5
CASSESGMGRETQYF
>TRBV18|-|TRBJ1-2
CASSPGDGGYTF
>TRBV5-1|TRBD2|TRBJ2-1
CASSPGGGSSSYNEQFF
>TRBV6-8|-|TRBJ2-3
CASSRYAHTGDTQYF
>TRBV19|TRBD1|TRBJ1-2
CASSNRDRAHYGYTF
>TRBV4-1|-|TRBJ1-1
CASSQEGVTEAFF
>TRBV19|-|TRBJ1-5
CASSISRGNNQPQHF
>TRBV18|-|TRBJ2-5
CASSSMGETQYF
>TRBV28|-|TRBJ1-2
CASRPLRGGDGYTF
>TRBV9|-|TRBJ1-5
CASSGGNQPQHF
>TRBV6-8|TRBD1|TRBJ1-3
CASSPGQSSGNTIYF
>TRBV29-1|-|TRBJ2-2
CSALPGLRDGELFF
>TRBV11-3|TRBD1|TRBJ1-2
CASSSQQGAYYGYTF
>TRBV19|TRBD1|TRBJ1-1
CASSPGQGWTEAFF
>TRBV11-3|-|TRBJ2-2
CASSLGPNTGELFF
>TRBV10-2|-|TRBJ2-7
CASSGQVSYEQYF
>TRBV11-3|TRBD2|TRBJ2-1
CASSLGTSSGLWDEQFF
>TRBV15|TRBD2|TRBJ2-2
CATSRDRGTSNTGELFF
>TRBV29-1|TRBD2|TRBJ2-7
CSVVAGRYEQYF
>TRBV28|-|TRBJ1-3
CASTLGTAGNTIYF
>TRBV7-2|-|TRBJ2-7
CASSRGPQSEQYF
>TRBV12-5|TRBD1|TRBJ2-1
CASGPRGTGNNEQFF
>TRBV19|-|TRBJ1-5
CASTVEGRSNQPQHF
>TRBV19|-|TRBJ1-1
CASRVGGMGLNTEAFF
>TRBV19|-|TRBJ1-2
CASSRGQAVGYTF
>TRBV15|TRBD2|TRBJ2-7
CATSREEAGGRGQYF
>TRBV6-7|-|TRBJ2-7
CASSFYYEQYF
>TRBV25-1|-|TRBJ2-5
CASRSSGAETQYF
>TRBV29-1|TRBD1|TRBJ1-2
CSVEDRGETRYGYTF
>TRBV6-8|-|TRBJ2-1
CASSYSTREQFF
>TRBV19|-|TRBJ2-6
CASTNLGSGANVLTF
>TRBV12-5|-|TRBJ2-2
CASKTRAANTGELFF
>TRBV7-2|-|TRBJ1-1
CASSSYRETEAFF
>TRBV6-8|-|TRBJ1-1
CASSDRDNTEAFF
>TRBV6-8|TRBD2|TRBJ2-2
CASRGTSGGIGELFF
>TRBV19|-|TRBJ2-5
CASSMGFGTAQETQYF
>TRBV11-3|TRBD1|TRBJ1-1
CASSHAQGSTEAFF
>TRBV23-1|-|TRBJ1-1
CASSLGGVTEAFF
>TRBV19|-|TRBJ2-1
CASRKGRDGNEQFF
>TRBV9|-|TRBJ2-4
CASSVDEGEMENIQYF
>TRBV28|-|TRBJ1-2
CASTPTLGNYGYTF